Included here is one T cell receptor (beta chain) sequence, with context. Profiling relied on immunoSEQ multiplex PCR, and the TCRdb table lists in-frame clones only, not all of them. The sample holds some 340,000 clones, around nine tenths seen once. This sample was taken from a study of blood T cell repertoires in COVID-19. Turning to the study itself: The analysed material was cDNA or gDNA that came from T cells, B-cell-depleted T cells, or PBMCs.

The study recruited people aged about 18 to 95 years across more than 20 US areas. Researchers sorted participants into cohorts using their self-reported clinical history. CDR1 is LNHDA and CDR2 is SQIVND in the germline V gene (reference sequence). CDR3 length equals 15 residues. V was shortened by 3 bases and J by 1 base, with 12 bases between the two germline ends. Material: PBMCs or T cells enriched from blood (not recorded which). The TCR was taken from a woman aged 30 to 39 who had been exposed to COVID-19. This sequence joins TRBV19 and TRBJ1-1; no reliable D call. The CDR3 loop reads CASSISGSSNTEAFF. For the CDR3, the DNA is TGTGCCAGTAGTATTTCTGGCAGTTCGAACACTGAAGCTTTCTTT.